What follows are 28 T cell receptor beta chains derived from one specimen sequenced in a study of tumor-infiltrating lymphocytes in oesophageal squamous cell carcinoma. TCRdb re-derived calls from the PCR reads in MiXCR, one entry per CDR3 protein. The sample carries some 14,000 distinct CDR3 sequences, approximately 47% recorded once. What was sequenced was blood. The receptors derive from a female donor with esophageal squamous cell carcinoma.

This clonotype is termed medium-sized. The V gene is TRBV5-6, the J gene TRBJ2-1; no clear D gene. The CDR3 loop spans 14 amino acids. V was shortened by 0 bases and J by 7 bases, with 11 bases between the two germline ends. The germline gives CDR1 SGHDT, CDR2 YYEEEE. CDR3 sequence reads: CASSLAFILNEQFF. Here the CDR3 DNA reads TGTGCCAGCAGCTTGGCCTTTATCCTAAATGAGCAGTTCTTC.

J is TRBJ1-1 and V is TRBV11-3; TRBD2 matches at 10 bases. Gene TRBJ2-2 matches the end of the DNA better, so the J call may be wrong. The CDR3 extends over 17 amino acids. Germline CDR1 and CDR2: SGHNT and YENEEA. DNA of the CDR3: TGTGCCAGCAGCTTGACGGTGACTAGCGGGTTGACCGGGGAGCTGTTTTTT. Its translation: CASSLTVTSGLTGELFF.

This clonotype was counted a few times. This chain links TRBV5-1 with TRBJ2-1; 9 nucleotides agree with TRBD1. The J call is in doubt because the DNA end fits TRBJ2-7 better. Germline assignment: CDR1 SGHRS and CDR2 YFSETQ. This CDR3 spans 13 amino acids. CDR3 residues: CASSRTGAYEQYF. The CDR3 region has the DNA TGCGCCAGCTCAAGGACAGGGGCCTACGAGCAGTACTTC.

This clonotype has just a few counts. This may be a read error: a much more frequent sequence differs by one nucleotide. This chain uses TRBV10-3 with TRBJ1-2; TRBD1 matches at 7 bases. CDR1 and CDR2 (germline): ENHRY, SYGVKD. The CDR3 is 13 residues long. The CDR3 region is CAISTGVAYGCTF. The CDR3 DNA reads TGTGCCATCAGTACAGGGGTGGCGTATGGCTGCACCTTC.

This chain links TRBV7-2 with TRBJ2-7, with unresolved D. Judging by the DNA end, TRBJ1-2 fits better; the J call may be wrong. CDR1 SGHTA and CDR2 FQGNSA come from the germline V gene. The CDR3 loop spans 13 amino acids. The DNA of the CDR3 is TGTGCCAGCAGCGATCAGGTCTTGGTTGGCTACACCTTC. The encoded protein is CASSDQVLVGYTF.

The chain joins TRBV7-3 to TRBJ2-1, with 8 positions matching TRBD1. This CDR3 comprises 14 residues. Germline-derived CDR1 and CDR2 are SGHTA and FQGTGA. Unmatched junction bases numbered 5, after V lost 7 bases and J lost 3 bases. The CDR3 bases are TGTGCCAGCACCGCGGACAGGGACTACAATGAGCAGTTCTTC. Encoded protein: CASTADRDYNEQFF.

In its sample, this clonotype was seen a few times. V and J are TRBV28 and TRBJ1-1; D may be TRBD1 (5 bases). V shed 3 bases and J shed 7 bases, with 15 bases lying between them. The CDR3 is 14 residues long. Germline values: CDR1 MDHEN, CDR2 SYDVKM. As DNA, the CDR3 is TGTGCCAGCAGTTTGGACTGGGGGAGAGGTGAAGCTTTCTTT. Amino acid sequence: CASSLDWGRGEAFF.

This clonotype came up once. The rearrangement joins TRBV7-2 to TRBJ2-5, with unresolved D. Trimming took 3 bases from V and 5 from J, leaving 4 bases between them. The V gene's germline CDR1 is SGHTA and CDR2 FQGNSA. The CDR3 has 11 amino acids. The CDR3 sequence: CASSFGETQYF. CDR3 sequence (DNA): TGTGCCAGCAGCTTTGGGGAGACCCAGTACTTC.

The chain joins TRBV7-2 to TRBJ2-5; 10 bases map to TRBD2. The DNA matches TRBJ2-7 better at its end, which makes the J call doubtful. CDR1 is SGHTA, CDR2 FQGNSA, per germline. CDR3 length: 15 residues. As DNA, the CDR3 is TGTGCCAGCAGCCAGCAAGCGGGAGGGTCCTACGAGCAGTACTTC. Translating gives CASSQQAGGSYEQYF.

This clonotype was seen a few times. Likely a read error: the CDR3 ends without its conserved phenylalanine or tryptophan. The DNA is omitted, as the CDR3 cannot be located on it reliably, and the CDR3 follows TCRdb's listing. CDR3 sequence: CASSPQGPSS. The genes are TRBV7-2 and TRBJ2-4; TRBD1, the table's D call, was not compared with the DNA. CDR1 is SGHTA, CDR2 FQGNSA, per germline. The CDR3 comprises 10 residues, both ends counted.

This clonotype ranks as medium-sized (0.01 to 0.1%). The rearrangement joins TRBV7-9 to TRBJ1-1; D is unresolved. Germline V CDR1 and CDR2: SEHNR, FQNEAQ (reference sequence). There are 12 residues in the CDR3. V was clipped by 4 bases and J by 7 bases, with 10 bases between them. CDR3 nucleotide sequence: TGTGCCAGCAGCTCCTCAGGCCTTGAAGCTTTCTTT. It specifies CASSSSGLEAFF.

The chain recombines TRBV6-6 with TRBJ2-1; no definite D call. CDR3 size: 16 residues. V was pared by 0 bases and J by 1 base, with 10 bases between. Looked up from germline, CDR1 is MNHNY and CDR2 is SVGAGI (reference sequence). CDR3 in DNA: TGTGCCAGCAGTTACTCCTTGCCTGAATCCTACAATGAGCAGTTCTTC. This translates into CASSYSLPESYNEQFF.

Remarks on this clonotype: The conserved phenylalanine or tryptophan normally closing the CDR3 is absent here, so this likely arose from a read error. Because the CDR3's place on the DNA is in doubt, the DNA is left out and the CDR3 is given as listed by TCRdb. The CDR3 loop reads CAISKTSDLDNEQFFGA. J is TRBJ2-6 and V is TRBV10-3; the table's D call of TRBD2 was not tested on the DNA. Germline loops: CDR1 ENHRY, CDR2 SYGVKD. The CDR3 is 17 amino acids in total, end residues counted.

The chain has TRBV7-6 and TRBJ2-1, with D perhaps TRBD2 (5 bases). The DNA end is a closer match to TRBJ2-5, so the J assignment may be wrong. From germline, CDR1 is SGHVS and CDR2 FNYEAQ. This CDR3 is built from 14 residues. CDR3 loop: CASSLGGLPETQYF. The DNA for the CDR3 is TGTGCCAGCAGCTTAGGCGGACTGCCAGAGACCCAGTACTTC.

This clonotype has at least ten counts. The J gene is TRBJ2-7, the V gene TRBV6-6; 8 positions match TRBD1. V lost 0 bases, J lost 4 bases, and 5 bases stayed unmatched. The length of the CDR3 is 15 residues. From germline, CDR1 is MNHNY and CDR2 SVGAGI (reference sequence). CDR3 sequence: CASSYSMGQDYEQYF. Here the CDR3 DNA reads TGTGCCAGCAGTTACTCGATGGGACAGGATTACGAGCAGTACTTC.

V and J are TRBV6-8 and TRBJ2-4, with D perhaps TRBD2 (6 bases). The end of the DNA fits TRBJ2-1 better, so the J call may be wrong. Per the germline V gene, CDR1 is MNHGY and CDR2 is SAAAGT. The CDR3 runs to 15 residues. CDR3 amino acids: CASKMAWEAGNEQFF. CDR3 nucleotide sequence: TGTGCCAGCAAAATGGCGTGGGAGGCTGGCAATGAGCAGTTCTTC.

The rearrangement uses TRBV7-2 and TRBJ2-2, with TRBD2 matching over 9 bases. This CDR3 has 16 residues. Germline-derived CDR1 and CDR2 are SGHTA and FQGNSA. With V trimmed by 3 bases and J by 4 bases, 6 bases remained unmatched. The CDR3 region has the DNA TGTGCCAGCAGCTTGGTTAGCGGGAGAGGCACCGGGGAGCTGTTTTTT. Its translation is CASSLVSGRGTGELFF.

This clonotype has only a few counts. The chain couples TRBV7-2 to TRBJ2-2; 8 positions agree with TRBD1. Looked up from germline, CDR1 is SGHTA and CDR2 is FQGNSA. V lost 1 base to trimming and J lost 7 bases; unmatched junction nucleotides: 8. The CDR3 totals 16 residues. In DNA form, the CDR3 reads TGTGCCAGCAGCTTAGGAGGACAGGGTTCGGGCGGGGAGCTGTTTTTT. This gives the protein CASSLGGQGSGGELFF.

The CDR3 sequence: CASSLAGGLRGTQYF. Written as DNA, the CDR3 is TGTGCCAGCAGCTTAGCGGGCGGGCTGCGGGGGACCCAGTACTTC. This chain joins TRBV7-9 and TRBJ2-5; weak D call: TRBD2 (6 bases). Germline CDR1 is SEHNR and CDR2 is FQNEAQ (reference sequence). The CDR3 is made up of 15 amino acids. Trimming left V 0 bases short and J 7 bases short, with 15 bases between.

This clonotype was counted between two and nine times. As the CDR3 is not closed by the conserved phenylalanine or tryptophan, this likely results from a read error. It is unclear where the CDR3 begins or ends on the DNA, so no DNA is shown, and the CDR3 is as TCRdb lists it. The chain is built from TRBV28 and TRBJ2-5; TRBD2 was called by the table and not checked on the DNA. Germline CDR1 is MDHEN and CDR2 is SYDVKM. The CDR3 spans 16 residues, counting both ends. The chain's CDR3 is CASSLGAQLYGYTFGS.

This clonotype rates as medium-sized. The CDR3, as DNA: TGTGCCAGCAGTACGGGGGAGGGCGGCGATGAGCAGTTCTTC. This sequence encodes CASSTGEGGDEQFF. This chain links TRBV6-1 with TRBJ2-1, with 7 bases identical to TRBD2. This CDR3 comprises 14 residues. CDR1 and CDR2 (germline): MNHNS, SASEGT. J was trimmed by 8 bases and V by 5 bases; bases with no gene match: 9.

The genes are TRBV6-2 or TRBV6-3 and TRBJ2-7, with TRBD1 as a possible D gene (5 bases). With 0 bases removed from V and 4 bases from J, the gap between germline ends came to 10 bases. The CDR3 is 14 residues long. Germline CDR1 and CDR2: MNHEY and SVGEGT. The CDR3 coding sequence is TGTGCCAGCAGTTACTCGGGGCTGGGATACGAGCAGTACTTC. Translated, it gives CASSYSGLGYEQYF.

This clonotype was detected ten times or more. The chain combines TRBV5-1 with TRBJ1-1; the D gene is possibly TRBD1 (5 bases). Germline CDR1 is SGHRS and CDR2 is YFSETQ. V lost 3 bases, J lost 3 bases, and 12 bases lay in between. The CDR3 spans 14 residues. In DNA, the CDR3 is TGCGCCAGCAGCTATGGGACGGGTTACACTGAAGCTTTCTTT. This gives the protein CASSYGTGYTEAFF.

The rearrangement uses TRBV7-2 and TRBJ1-1, with a weak D call TRBD1 (5 bases). This CDR3 is 13 amino acids long. The V gene lost 5 bases and the J gene lost 8 bases, with 15 bases spanning the gap. Germline V gene data show CDR1 as SGHTA and CDR2 as FQGNSA. DNA for the CDR3: TGTGCCAGCAGCGCAGGGTTAAGAGCGGAAGCTTTCTTT. It encodes CASSAGLRAEAFF.

This clonotype was seen a handful of times. The chain has TRBV20-1 and TRBJ1-2; the match to TRBD1 covers 8 bases. CDR1 is DFQATT and CDR2 is SNEGSKA in the germline V gene (reference sequence). This CDR3 spans 12 amino acids. The ends lost 6 bases at V and 8 bases at J; junction bases unmatched: 8. CDR3 coding DNA: TGCAGTGCACAGAGGACAGGGATAGGCTACACCTTC. This encodes CSAQRTGIGYTF.

This clonotype was picked up a small number of times. V usage is TRBV7-6 and J usage is TRBJ2-7; D gene unclear. The J call may not be correct, given that the DNA end is closer to TRBJ2-5. Germline V gene lookup returns CDR1 SGHVS and CDR2 FNYEAQ. The CDR3 runs 17 residues. CDR3 residues: CASSLAGQVAGQETQYF. The DNA of the CDR3 is TGTGCCAGCAGCTTAGCGGGCCAGGTGGCCGGCCAAGAGACCCAGTACTTC.

At least ten counts were recorded for this clonotype. V gene TRBV10-3 combines with J gene TRBJ1-1; weak D call: TRBD1 (6 bases). Germline loops: CDR1 ENHRY, CDR2 SYGVKD. CDR3 length equals 13 residues. V lost 4 bases and J lost 9, with 15 bases in between. The CDR3 spells CAISGEQGDKAFF. The CDR3 DNA reads TGTGCCATCAGTGGAGAACAGGGTGATAAAGCTTTCTTT.

The chain links TRBV7-9 to TRBJ2-5; 7 bases match TRBD2. The J call may be in error: the DNA end matches TRBJ2-1 better. This CDR3 region has 15 residues. CDR1 is SEHNR, CDR2 FQNEAQ, per germline (reference sequence). CDR3 DNA: TGTGCCAGCAGCTTAGACGCCGGGGGGTACAATGAGCAGTTCTTC. Its protein is CASSLDAGGYNEQFF.